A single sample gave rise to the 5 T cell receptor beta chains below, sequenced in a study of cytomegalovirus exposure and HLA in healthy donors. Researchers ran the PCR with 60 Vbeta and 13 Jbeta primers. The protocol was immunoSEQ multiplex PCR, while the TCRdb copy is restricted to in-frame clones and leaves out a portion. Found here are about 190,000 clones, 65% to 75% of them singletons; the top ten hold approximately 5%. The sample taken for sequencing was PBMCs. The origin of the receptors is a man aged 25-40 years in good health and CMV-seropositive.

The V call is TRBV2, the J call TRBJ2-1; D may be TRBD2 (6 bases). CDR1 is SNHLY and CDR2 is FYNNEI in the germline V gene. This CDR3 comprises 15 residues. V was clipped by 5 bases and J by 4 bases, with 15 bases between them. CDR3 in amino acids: CASSQVRGIYNEQFF. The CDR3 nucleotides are TGTGCCAGCAGTCAGGTGCGGGGTATATACAATGAGCAGTTCTTC.

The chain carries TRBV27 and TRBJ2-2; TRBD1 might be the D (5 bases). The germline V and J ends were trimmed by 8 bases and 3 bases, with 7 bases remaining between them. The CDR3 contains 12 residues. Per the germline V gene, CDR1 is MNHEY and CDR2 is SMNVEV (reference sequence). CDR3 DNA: TGTGCCAGCGGCAGGGACACCGGGGAGCTGTTTTTT. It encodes CASGRDTGELFF.

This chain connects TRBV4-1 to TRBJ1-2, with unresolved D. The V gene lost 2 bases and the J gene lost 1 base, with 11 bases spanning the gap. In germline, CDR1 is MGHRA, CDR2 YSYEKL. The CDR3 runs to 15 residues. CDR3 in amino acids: CASSQTTGLNYGYTF. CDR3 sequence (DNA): TGCGCCAGCAGCCAAACGACGGGTCTTAACTATGGCTACACCTTC.

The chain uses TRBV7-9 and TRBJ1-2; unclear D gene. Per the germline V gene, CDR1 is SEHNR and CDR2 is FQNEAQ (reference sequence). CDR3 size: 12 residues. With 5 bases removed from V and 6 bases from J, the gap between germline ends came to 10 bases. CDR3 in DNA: TGTGCCAGCAGCCGCCAGGAACATGGCTACACCTTC. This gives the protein CASSRQEHGYTF.

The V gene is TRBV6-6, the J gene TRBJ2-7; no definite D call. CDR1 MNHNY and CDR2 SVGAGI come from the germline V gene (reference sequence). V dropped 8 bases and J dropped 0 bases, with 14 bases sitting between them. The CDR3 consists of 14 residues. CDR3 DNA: TGTGCCAGCCGGGTGCTGTGGAGCTCCTACGAGCAGTACTTC. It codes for CASRVLWSSYEQYF.